This is a list of T cell receptor beta chains from one sample in a study of technical replicates of blood from a few donors. Using immunoSEQ multiplex PCR, the repertoire was profiled, and TCRdb retains in-frame clones only, with some absent. Among tens of thousands of clones listed, 95% to 98% were seen once. Sequencing input: T cells isolated from PBMCs. The receptors come from a human donor in good health. The conserved cysteine and the conserved F or W are not part of the CDR3 here. Clone size is given for some rows only: seen once, a few or many times, or a class if the clone is expanded.

v_gene	len	abundance	j_gene	CDR3aa
TRBV9	12	-	TRBJ2-2	ASSPGGVPGELF
TRBV6-5	12	-	TRBJ2-1	ASSLRREGNEQF
TRBV14	13	-	TRBJ2-3	ASSQTGGWGDTQY
TRBV9	9	-	TRBJ2-7	ASSGQYEQY
TRBV9	13	-	TRBJ2-3	ASSVAGGLTDTQY
TRBV7-9	12	-	TRBJ2-3	ASSYRGYTDTQY
TRBV9	14	once	TRBJ2-3	ASSLHLSGGTDTQY
TRBV5-1	13	-	TRBJ1-1	ASSPMGQGGTEAF
TRBV19	11	-	TRBJ2-6	ASTVTGANVLT
TRBV28	12	-	TRBJ1-2	ASSLWAGDNGYT
TRBV7-7	13	-	TRBJ2-2	ASSAVGGNTGELF
TRBV28	11	-	TRBJ2-1	ASSLGGWNEQF
TRBV30	11	-	TRBJ1-4	AWETGGSEKLF
TRBV11-2	10	-	TRBJ2-5	ASSLRGETQY
TRBV5-1	14	-	TRBJ2-2	ASSLGQGANTGELF
TRBV4-1	13	-	TRBJ2-1	ASSQESSGYNEQF
TRBV13	11	-	TRBJ1-1	ASSPSRVTEAF
TRBV7-3	12	-	TRBJ2-5	ASSRPGQQETQY
TRBV5-6	13	-	TRBJ1-2	ASAVDRPLGYGYT
TRBV6-6	12	-	TRBJ2-3	ASSHERELDTQY
TRBV7-3	17	-	TRBJ1-3	ASSLLFFDTTYSGNTIY
TRBV5-6	12	-	TRBJ1-1	ASSWGQMNTEAF
TRBV5-1	11	-	TRBJ1-5	ASSPGGDQPQH
TRBV9	13	-	TRBJ2-5	ASSAGGAEQETQY
TRBV30	11	few	TRBJ1-1	AWSLTWNTEAF
TRBV20-1	9	-	TRBJ1-5	SARDLEPQH
TRBV5-1	12	-	TRBJ2-5	ASRVLAGEETQY
TRBV6-5	10	-	TRBJ2-1	ASSAQTGEQF
TRBV10-3	12	-	TRBJ2-1	AINSASGSNEQF
TRBV5-1	12	-	TRBJ1-1	ASGGQGAYTEAF
TRBV7-9	13	-	TRBJ1-5	ASSLVTGDNQPQH
TRBV29-1	13	-	TRBJ1-1	SVLDRVSGNTEAF
TRBV15	12	-	TRBJ2-1	ATSNPGLAYEQF
TRBV5-1	13	-	TRBJ2-2	ASSLSGRDTGELF
TRBV6-1	14	once	TRBJ2-7	ASSELALGRGREQY
TRBV6-5	12	-	TRBJ2-3	ASSSPPGTDTQY
TRBV19	15	-	TRBJ2-2	ASTPSIGQASTGELF
TRBV5-4	10	-	TRBJ1-1	ASSIRQDEAF
TRBV6-5	12	-	TRBJ2-3	ASTRLAGGDTQY
TRBV29-1	11	-	TRBJ1-1	SVARQGNTEAF
TRBV7-7	14	-	TRBJ2-2	ASSPRSPGNTGELF
TRBV9	13	-	TRBJ2-7	ASSVGAAGTDEQY
TRBV7-2	15	-	TRBJ1-2	ASSSSGTGEALEGYT
TRBV5-1	13	-	TRBJ2-3	ASSSLADYTDTQY
TRBV27	12	-	TRBJ1-2	ASSSKQGRDGYT
TRBV27	13	once	TRBJ2-5	ASSLGYRGGETQY
TRBV28	12	-	TRBJ1-2	ASSLLGTDYGYT
TRBV7-2	16	-	TRBJ2-7	ASSPESSGTGGSYEQY
TRBV18	12	-	TRBJ2-5	ASSPLATQETQY